Each of the 27 T cell receptor beta chains below was sequenced from the same sample in a study of T cell responses to AZD1222 COVID-19 vaccine (dated by TCRdb to about 2021). What the time point label conveys for this sample: baseline before first vaccination. The library was built by means of the immunoSEQ multiplex PCR assay. The clones in this table, taken by TCRdb from immuneACCESS, are in-frame only. Not every clone is retained; where verified, under half of the shortfall comes from an unresolved V gene, and the cause of the rest is unknown. The sample records about 110,000 clones, 82% of which are singletons. The top ten constitute approximately 5% of the sample. Sequencing used peripheral blood, obtained on day 0 of AZD1222 vaccination. Receptor source: an adult in good health.

This chain connects TRBV7-9 to TRBJ2-7, with D hard to call. With 3 bases removed from V and 1 base from J, the gap between germline ends came to 19 bases. This CDR3 contains 17 residues. Germline-derived CDR1 and CDR2 are SEHNR and FQNEAQ (reference sequence). The CDR3 region has the DNA TGTGCCAGCAGCTTCCCTCCACGAGGACGAGTGTCCTACGAGCAGTACTTC. Its translation: CASSFPPRGRVSYEQYF.

The chain joins TRBV2 to TRBJ1-1, with D unresolved. The germline V gene has CDR1 SNHLY and CDR2 FYNNEI. The ends were cut back, 8 bases at V and 1 base at J, with 8 bases in the middle. This CDR3 contains 12 residues. The CDR3 sequence is CASRYTNTEAFF. The CDR3, as DNA: TGTGCCAGCCGTTATACGAACACTGAAGCTTTCTTT.

The chain employs TRBV10-3 and TRBJ2-2; 7 bases agree with TRBD1. CDR3 length: 15 residues. The germline V gene encodes CDR1 ENHRY and CDR2 SYGVKD. Trimming cost V 5 bases and J 3 bases; bases outside gene matches: 6. Written as DNA, the CDR3 is TGTGCCATCAGTCCTCAGGGGGTACACACCGGGGAGCTGTTTTTT. Its protein product is CAISPQGVHTGELFF.

V is TRBV6-5 and J is TRBJ1-6; no firm D call. Germline CDR1 is MNHEY and CDR2 is SVGAGI. Trimming stripped 2 bases from V and 8 bases from J, with 16 bases between. CDR3 length equals 16 residues. The CDR3 DNA sequence: TGTGCCAGCAGTTACACTGACGGATTTAGGGATTCACCCCTCCACTTT. Translating gives CASSYTDGFRDSPLHF.

V gene TRBV3-1 (or the pseudogene TRBV3-2) combines with J gene TRBJ2-3; no clear D. V shed 5 bases and J shed 3 bases, with 6 bases lying between them. The CDR3 is 12 amino acids. The germline V gene has CDR1 LGHDT and CDR2 YNNKEL (reference sequence). Here the CDR3 reads CASSAQTDTQYF. CDR3 DNA sequence: TGTGCCAGCAGCGCCCAGACAGATACGCAGTATTTT.

The rearrangement links TRBV20-1 to TRBJ1-2; weak D call: TRBD1 (5 bases). Per the germline V gene, CDR1 is DFQATT and CDR2 is SNEGSKA (reference sequence). This CDR3 is built from 11 residues. V lost 3 bases and J lost 6, with 8 bases in between. The CDR3 DNA reads TGCAGTGCTAGTCAGGGAGATGGCTACACCTTC. It is translated as CSASQGDGYTF.

The V gene is TRBV24-1, the J gene TRBJ2-3, with D unclear. V was trimmed by 3 bases and J by 1 base, leaving 4 bases between them. This CDR3 is 13 amino acids long. The germline V gene encodes CDR1 KGHDR and CDR2 SFDVKD. CDR3 protein: CATSDVRTDTQYF. DNA of the CDR3: TGTGCCACCAGTGATGTGCGCACAGATACGCAGTATTTT.

This chain uses TRBV4-2 with TRBJ1-1; D not resolved. The CDR3 sequence is 17 residues long. V lost 0 bases, J lost 1 base, and 15 bases lay in between. CDR1 and CDR2 (germline): LGHNA, YNFKEQ. DNA for the CDR3: TGTGCCAGCAGCCAAGATACGGCAGGTTTCCAGAACACTGAAGCTTTCTTT. As protein: CASSQDTAGFQNTEAFF.

V and J are TRBV2 and TRBJ1-5; D not resolved. Trimming stripped 6 bases from V and 7 bases from J, with 19 bases between. Germline-derived CDR1 and CDR2 are SNHLY and FYNNEI. The CDR3 is 15 amino acids. The CDR3 loop is CASRVGNGPGQPQHF. CDR3 DNA sequence: TGTGCCAGCAGGGTCGGGAATGGCCCGGGGCAGCCCCAGCATTTT.

The CDR3 sequence: CASSFERGLSTDTQYF. The CDR3 DNA is TGCGCCAGCAGCTTTGAGCGGGGGCTTAGCACAGATACGCAGTATTTT. The rearrangement joins TRBV5-1 to TRBJ2-3; 8 positions agree with TRBD2. The CDR3 loop spans 16 amino acids. Germline V lookup: CDR1 SGHRS, CDR2 YFSETQ. V was pared by 2 bases and J by 0 bases, with 5 bases of the junction left unmatched.

This clone was seen a few times. The chain carries TRBV7-8 and TRBJ2-7; D gene ambiguous. Trimming removed 2 bases from V and 1 base from J, with 15 bases in between. Germline V gives CDR1 SGHVS, CDR2 FQNEAQ. CDR3 length: 16 residues. For the CDR3, the DNA is TGTGCCAGCAGCTTACGGGCCAACCCGACTTCCTACGAGCAGTACTTC. Translating it yields CASSLRANPTSYEQYF.

The V call is TRBV11-2, the J call TRBJ2-1; 8 positions match TRBD2. The CDR3 loop spans 15 amino acids. CDR1 and CDR2 (germline): SGHAT, FQNNGV. V lost 0 bases to trimming and J lost 8 bases; unmatched junction nucleotides: 6. This chain's CDR3 is CASSLDRGGRDEQFF. Written as DNA, the CDR3 is TGTGCCAGCAGCTTAGACCGGGGGGGCCGGGATGAGCAGTTCTTC.

The chain couples TRBV5-1 to TRBJ2-3; 12 bases agree with TRBD2. The V and J ends lost 1 base and 2 bases, in that order; junction bases with no gene match: 5. The CDR3 runs to 17 residues. Germline lookup yields CDR1 SGHRS and CDR2 YFSETQ. CDR3 bases: TGCGCCAGCAGCTTGACCCTAGCGGGGGGGTACACAGATACGCAGTATTTT. This gives the protein CASSLTLAGGYTDTQYF.

Only one count was recorded for this clone. The chain has TRBV7-2 and TRBJ1-2; tentative D call: TRBD1 (5 bases). The V end was cut by 7 bases, the J end by 4 bases, with 10 bases between. Germline V gene data show CDR1 as SGHTA and CDR2 as FQGNSA. CDR3 length: 12 amino acids. DNA for the CDR3: TGTGCCAGCACGGGGGAAGCCTATGGCTACACCTTC. This encodes CASTGEAYGYTF.

The chain carries TRBV7-9 and TRBJ2-1; 10 bases agree with TRBD2. Germline values: CDR1 SEHNR, CDR2 FQNEAQ (reference sequence). V lost 3 bases, J lost 2 bases, and 4 bases stayed unmatched. The CDR3 runs 16 residues. CDR3 protein: CASSFRLAGAYNEQFF. The CDR3 DNA is TGTGCCAGCAGCTTCAGGCTAGCGGGGGCCTACAATGAGCAGTTCTTC.

The gene calls are TRBV6-5 and TRBJ2-3; the D gene could be TRBD1 or TRBD2 (6 bases each). The length of the CDR3 is 15 residues. The V and J ends lost 6 bases and 4 bases respectively, with 17 bases between them. Germline V lookup: CDR1 MNHEY, CDR2 SVGAGI. This chain's CDR3 is CASRRQKGGADTQYF. CDR3 nucleotide sequence: TGTGCCAGCAGGCGCCAGAAGGGGGGCGCAGATACGCAGTATTTT.

The rearrangement links TRBV11-1 to TRBJ2-1, with 7 bases matching TRBD1. Trimming at V came to 4 bases and at J to 6 bases, leaving 15 bases not matched to a gene. Germline V CDR1 and CDR2: SGHAT, FQDESV (reference sequence). The CDR3 runs 17 residues. This chain's CDR3 is CASSSARGTAARNEQFF. DNA for the CDR3: TGTGCCAGCAGCTCAGCAAGGGGGACAGCGGCCCGCAATGAGCAGTTCTTC.

CDR3 in DNA: TGCAGTGCTAGTCGGGGTGGGAGGAATGAAAAACTGTTTTTT. Protein: CSASRGGRNEKLFF. The genes are TRBV20-1 and TRBJ1-4, with D unclear. CDR1 and CDR2 (germline): DFQATT, SNEGSKA (reference sequence). Trimming removed 3 bases at V and 5 bases at J, with 13 bases between. The CDR3 runs 14 residues.

This sequence joins TRBV19 and TRBJ1-1; D call uncertain. This CDR3 spans 14 amino acids. Trimming shortened V by 1 base and J by 0 bases, and 6 bases separated the two germline ends. Germline V gene sequence: CDR1 LNHDA, CDR2 SQIVND (reference sequence). The CDR3 region is CASSIGGMNTEAFF. CDR3 bases: TGTGCCAGTAGTATAGGCGGGATGAACACTGAAGCTTTCTTT. Supplemented by reference TRBV19 and TRBJ1-1, the full variable domain reads DGGITQSPKYLFRKEGQNVTLSCEQNLNHDAMYWYRQDPGQGLRLIYYSQIVNDFQKGDIAEGYSVSREKKESFPLTVTSAQKNPTAFYLCASSIGGMNTEAFFGQGTRLTVV.

The chain has TRBV11-2 and TRBJ2-7, with no clear D. V was clipped by 3 bases and J by 4 bases, with 13 bases between them. The CDR3 extends over 14 amino acids. Germline V gene lookup returns CDR1 SGHAT and CDR2 FQNNGV. The CDR3 spells CASSLPGLIYEQYF. The CDR3 DNA follows: TGTGCCAGCAGCTTGCCCGGGCTTATATACGAGCAGTACTTC.

The chain links TRBV7-2 to TRBJ1-2; TRBD1 might be the D (5 bases). CDR3 length: 14 residues. V lost 1 base and J lost 11, with 17 bases in between. Looked up from germline, CDR1 is SGHTA and CDR2 is FQGNSA. The CDR3 region has the DNA TGTGCCAGCAGCTTAGGGGGTTCAGGGAGGGGATACACCTTC. Protein sequence: CASSLGGSGRGYTF.

This chain joins TRBV7-2 and TRBJ1-2, with D maybe TRBD1 (5 bases). Germline V lookup: CDR1 SGHTA, CDR2 FQGNSA. Deletions cut 3 bases from V and 2 bases from J, with 10 bases between. This CDR3 contains 14 residues. The CDR3 here is CASSFREINYGYTF. The CDR3 coding sequence is TGTGCCAGCAGCTTCAGGGAAATCAACTATGGCTACACCTTC.

The chain carries TRBV30 and TRBJ2-2; possibly TRBD2 for D (6 bases). V was shortened by 3 bases and J by 2 bases, with 13 bases between the two germline ends. The CDR3 runs to 15 residues. Per germline, CDR1 GTSNPN and CDR2 SVGIG (reference sequence). The CDR3 loop is CAWSALGTNTGELFF. DNA for the CDR3: TGTGCCTGGAGCGCCTTGGGGACTAACACCGGGGAGCTGTTTTTT.

The V call is TRBV6-6, the J call TRBJ1-2; a possible D gene is TRBD1 (6 bases). The V gene lost 2 bases and the J gene lost 8 bases, with 12 bases spanning the gap. Germline lookup yields CDR1 MNHNY and CDR2 SVGAGI (reference sequence). This CDR3 contains 13 residues. The CDR3 DNA reads as TGTGCCAGCAGTTACAACAGGGCCGGGGGCTACACCTTC. Translating gives CASSYNRAGGYTF.

This clone was recorded once. The chain links TRBV19 to TRBJ2-1; 10 bases are shared with TRBD1. There are 15 residues in the CDR3. Germline values: CDR1 LNHDA, CDR2 SQIVND (reference sequence). Losses at the gene ends were 5 bases for V and 9 bases for J; bases not matched to a gene: 10. The CDR3 region is CASSQGQGFVGEQFF. CDR3 nucleotides: TGTGCCAGTAGTCAGGGACAGGGGTTTGTGGGTGAGCAGTTCTTC.

This clone was seen more than once but under ten times. The rearrangement uses TRBV7-9 and TRBJ2-7, with no clear D. Germline V gene lookup returns CDR1 SEHNR and CDR2 FQNEAQ (reference sequence). CDR3 length: 19 residues. V was pared by 3 bases and J by 3 bases, with 27 bases between. The CDR3 nucleotides are TGTGCCAGCAGCTTCCACGAGTACTCCTATGGCCGTCTTATCTACGAGCAGTACTTC. Amino acid sequence: CASSFHEYSYGRLIYEQYF.

The CDR3 DNA sequence: TGTGCCAGCAGCTTAGCAGACTATGGCTACACCTTC. Translation gives CASSLADYGYTF. V is TRBV7-9 and J is TRBJ1-2; D remains ambiguous. Trimming shortened V by 0 bases and J by 3 bases, and 2 bases separated the two germline ends. Germline V lookup: CDR1 SEHNR, CDR2 FQNEAQ (reference sequence). CDR3 length: 12 residues.